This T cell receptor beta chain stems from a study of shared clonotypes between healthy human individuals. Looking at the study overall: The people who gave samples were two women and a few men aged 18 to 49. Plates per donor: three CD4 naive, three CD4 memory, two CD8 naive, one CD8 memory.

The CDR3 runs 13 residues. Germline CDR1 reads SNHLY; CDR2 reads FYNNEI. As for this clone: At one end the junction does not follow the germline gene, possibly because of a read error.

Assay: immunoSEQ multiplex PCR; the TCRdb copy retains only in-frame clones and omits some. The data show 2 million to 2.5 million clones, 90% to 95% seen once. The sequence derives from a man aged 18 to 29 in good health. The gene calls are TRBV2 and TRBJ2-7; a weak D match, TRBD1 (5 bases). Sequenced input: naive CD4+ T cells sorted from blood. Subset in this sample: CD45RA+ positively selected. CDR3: CASSAQGSSEQYF. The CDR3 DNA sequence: TGTGCCAGCAGTGCCCAGGGTTCCTCCGAGCAGTACTTC.